Reported below is one T cell receptor beta chain. As yet, its antigen is unknown. Each CDR3 protein gets one entry after TCRdb re-called the reads with MiXCR. The sample contains fewer than 1,000,000 distinct CDR3 sequences, about a third of which appear only once. Trimming shortened V by 5 bases and J by 6 bases, and 13 bases separated the two germline ends. CDR3 size: 14 residues. CDR1 is SGHVS and CDR2 is FQNEAQ in the germline V gene. The sample is drawn from a study of T cell repertoires in cytomegalovirus infection. Study details: Through public TCR beta signatures, both CMV infection and matching HLA type were indicated.

The receptor comes from a human donor in good health (CMV status not recorded). Some clones in this sample may be carry-over from other donors' samples. Sample: cultured CD8+ T cells from PBMCs, taken from culture after CMV antigen stimulation. The chain carries TRBV7-8 and TRBJ2-2; D may be TRBD1 (6 bases). Written as DNA, the CDR3 is TGTGCCAGCAGCGTCAGGGGATTGGCCGGGGAGCTGTTTTTT. Translation: CASSVRGLAGELFF. Complete variable domain (other parts from reference TRBV7-8 and TRBJ2-2): GAGVSQSPRYKVAKRGQDVALRCDPISGHVSLFWYQQALGQGPEFLTYFQNEAQLDKSGLPSDRFFAERPEGSVSTLKIQRTQQEDSAVYLCASSVRGLAGELFFGEGSRLTVL.